This T cell receptor beta chain emerged from a study of T cell repertoires in aging, cancer and after chemotherapy. Study details: Healthy donor repertoires were recorded over several months to years and showed clear clonal overlap. The whole study produced a dataset of roughly 8.6 million TCR reads.

Points from the study as a whole: Healthy donors lost TCR diversity with age mainly through richness, cancer patients through richness and evenness. Age-matched healthy donors had significantly more diverse, less clonal blood TCR repertoires than untreated cancer patients.

Peripheral blood genomic DNA, not sorted cells or RNA, was the template. Concerning this clonotype itself: What it recognizes is unknown. Because the CDR3's place on the DNA is in doubt, the DNA is left out and the CDR3 is given as listed by TCRdb.

The germline gives CDR1 MNHEY, CDR2 SVGEGT. The CDR3 adds up to 13 amino acids, both ends counted. Rearranged V-D-J TRB sequences were amplified with a mixed TRB-A/B primer pool. TCRdb re-analysed the multiplex PCR reads in MiXCR, keeping a single row per CDR3 protein. The sample shows about 9,200 distinct CDR3 sequences, approximately 40% of them seen only once. The rearrangement joins TRBV6-2 or TRBV6-3 to TRBJ2-7; the table's D call of TRBD1 was not tested on the DNA. The TCR comes from a human donor in good health. Source material: blood. CDR3 in amino acids: CASTLGTGSEQYF.